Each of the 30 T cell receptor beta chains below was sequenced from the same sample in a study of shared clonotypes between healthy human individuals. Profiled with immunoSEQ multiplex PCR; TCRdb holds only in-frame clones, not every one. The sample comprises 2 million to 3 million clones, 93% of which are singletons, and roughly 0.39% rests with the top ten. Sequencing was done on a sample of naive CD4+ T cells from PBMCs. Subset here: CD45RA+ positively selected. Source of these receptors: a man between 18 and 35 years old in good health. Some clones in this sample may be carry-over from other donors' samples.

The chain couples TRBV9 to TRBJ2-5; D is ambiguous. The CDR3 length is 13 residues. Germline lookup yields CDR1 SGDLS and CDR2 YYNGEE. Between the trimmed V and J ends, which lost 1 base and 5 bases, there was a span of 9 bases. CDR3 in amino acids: CASSVTGSETQYF. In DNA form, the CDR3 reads TGTGCCAGCAGCGTAACTGGGTCGGAGACCCAGTACTTC.

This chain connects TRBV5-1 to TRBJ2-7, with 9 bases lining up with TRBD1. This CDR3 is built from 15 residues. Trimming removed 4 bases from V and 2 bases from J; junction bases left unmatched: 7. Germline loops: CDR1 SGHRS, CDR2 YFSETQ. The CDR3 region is CASSPWGQGPYEQYF. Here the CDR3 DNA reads TGCGCCAGCAGCCCGTGGGGACAGGGACCCTACGAGCAGTACTTC.

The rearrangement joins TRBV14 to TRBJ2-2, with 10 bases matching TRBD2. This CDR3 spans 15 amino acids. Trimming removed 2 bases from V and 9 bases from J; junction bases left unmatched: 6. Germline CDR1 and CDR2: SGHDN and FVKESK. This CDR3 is CASSQRASGSRELFF. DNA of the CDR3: TGTGCCAGCAGCCAACGGGCTAGCGGGAGCCGGGAGCTGTTTTTT.

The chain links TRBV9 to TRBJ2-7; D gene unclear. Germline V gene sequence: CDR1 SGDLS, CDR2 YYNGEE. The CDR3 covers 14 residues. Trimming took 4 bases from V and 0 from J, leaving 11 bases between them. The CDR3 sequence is CASSRLGVSYEQYF. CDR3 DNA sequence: TGTGCCAGCAGCCGCCTTGGGGTCTCCTACGAGCAGTACTTC. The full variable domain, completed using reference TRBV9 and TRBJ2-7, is DSGVTQTPKHLITATGQRVTLRCSPRSGDLSVYWYQQSLDQGLQFLIQYYNGEERAKGNILERFSAQQFPDLHSELNLSSLELGDSALYFCASSRLGVSYEQYFGPGTRLTVT.

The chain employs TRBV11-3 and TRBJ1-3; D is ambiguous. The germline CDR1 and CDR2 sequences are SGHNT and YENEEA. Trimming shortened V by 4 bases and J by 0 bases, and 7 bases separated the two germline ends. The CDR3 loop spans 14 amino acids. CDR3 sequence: CASSSQDSGNTIYF. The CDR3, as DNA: TGTGCCAGCAGCTCCCAGGACTCTGGAAACACCATATATTTT.

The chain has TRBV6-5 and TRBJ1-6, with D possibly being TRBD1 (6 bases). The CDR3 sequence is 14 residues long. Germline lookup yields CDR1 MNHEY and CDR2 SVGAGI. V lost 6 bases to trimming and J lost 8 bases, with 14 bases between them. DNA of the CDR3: TGTGCCAGCAGACCCTGGGGGGGCCATTCACCCCTCCACTTT. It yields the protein CASRPWGGHSPLHF.

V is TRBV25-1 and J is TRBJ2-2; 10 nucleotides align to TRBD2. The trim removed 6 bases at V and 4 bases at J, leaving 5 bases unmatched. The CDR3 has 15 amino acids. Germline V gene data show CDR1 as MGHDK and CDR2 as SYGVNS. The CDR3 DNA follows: TGTGCCAGCAGGGGACTAGCGTCTTCCACCGGGGAGCTGTTTTTT. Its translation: CASRGLASSTGELFF.

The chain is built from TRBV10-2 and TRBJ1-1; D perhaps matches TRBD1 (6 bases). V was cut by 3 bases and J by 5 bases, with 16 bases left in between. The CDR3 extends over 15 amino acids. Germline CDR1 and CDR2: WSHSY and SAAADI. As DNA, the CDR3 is TGCGCCAGCAGTGACGCCCAGGGGATAGTAACTGAAGCTTTCTTT. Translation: CASSDAQGIVTEAFF.

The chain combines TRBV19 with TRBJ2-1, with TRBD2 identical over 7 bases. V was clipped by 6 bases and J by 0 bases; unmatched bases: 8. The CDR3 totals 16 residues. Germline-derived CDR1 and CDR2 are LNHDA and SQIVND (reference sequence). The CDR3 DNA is TGTGCCAGTAGCAACACAGCGGGAAGCTCCTACAATGAGCAGTTCTTC. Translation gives CASSNTAGSSYNEQFF. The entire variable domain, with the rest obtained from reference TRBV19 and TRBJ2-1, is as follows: DGGITQSPKYLFRKEGQNVTLSCEQNLNHDAMYWYRQDPGQGLRLIYYSQIVNDFQKGDIAEGYSVSREKKESFPLTVTSAQKNPTAFYLCASSNTAGSSYNEQFFGPGTRLTVL.

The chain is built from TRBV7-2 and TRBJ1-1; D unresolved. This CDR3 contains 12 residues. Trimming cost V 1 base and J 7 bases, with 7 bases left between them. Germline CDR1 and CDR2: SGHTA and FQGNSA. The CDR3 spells CASSLVTGEAFF. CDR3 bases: TGTGCCAGCAGCTTAGTGACGGGTGAAGCTTTCTTT.

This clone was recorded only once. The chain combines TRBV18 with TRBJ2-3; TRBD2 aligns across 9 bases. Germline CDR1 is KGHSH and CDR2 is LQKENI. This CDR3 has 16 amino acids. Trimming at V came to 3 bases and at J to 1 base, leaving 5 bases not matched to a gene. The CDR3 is CASSPSGSGGTDTQYF. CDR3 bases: TGTGCCAGCTCACCTAGCGGGAGTGGCGGCACAGATACGCAGTATTTT.

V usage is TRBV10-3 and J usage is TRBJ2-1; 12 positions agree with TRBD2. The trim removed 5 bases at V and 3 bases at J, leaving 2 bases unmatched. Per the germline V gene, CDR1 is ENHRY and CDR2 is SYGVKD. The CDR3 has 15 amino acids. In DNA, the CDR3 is TGTGCCATCAGTCCGACTAGCGGGAGCTACAATGAGCAGTTCTTC. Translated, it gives CAISPTSGSYNEQFF.

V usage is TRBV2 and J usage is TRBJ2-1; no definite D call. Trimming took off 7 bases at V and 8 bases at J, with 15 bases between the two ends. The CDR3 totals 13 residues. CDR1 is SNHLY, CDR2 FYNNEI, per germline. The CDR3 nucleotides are TGTGCCAGCAAAGGAAAAGGGTGGCATGAGCAGTTCTTC. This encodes CASKGKGWHEQFF.

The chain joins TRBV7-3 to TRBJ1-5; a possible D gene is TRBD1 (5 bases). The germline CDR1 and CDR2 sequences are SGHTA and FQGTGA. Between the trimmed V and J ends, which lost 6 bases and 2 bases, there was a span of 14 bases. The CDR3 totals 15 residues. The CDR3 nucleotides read TGTGCCAGCAGTCACAGGAACAGTGGCAATCAGCCCCAGCATTTT. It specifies CASSHRNSGNQPQHF.

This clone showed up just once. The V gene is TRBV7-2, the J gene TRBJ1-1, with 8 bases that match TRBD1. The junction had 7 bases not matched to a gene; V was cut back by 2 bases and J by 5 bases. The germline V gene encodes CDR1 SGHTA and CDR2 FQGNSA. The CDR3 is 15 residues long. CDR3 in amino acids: CASSLTDRGWTEAFF. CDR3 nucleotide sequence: TGTGCCAGCAGCTTAACCGACAGGGGATGGACTGAAGCTTTCTTT.

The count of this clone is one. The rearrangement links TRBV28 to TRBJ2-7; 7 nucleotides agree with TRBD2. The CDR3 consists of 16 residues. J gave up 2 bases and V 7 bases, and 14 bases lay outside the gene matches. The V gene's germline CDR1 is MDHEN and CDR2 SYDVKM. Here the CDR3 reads CASTPPGGKTTYEQYF. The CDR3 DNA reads TGTGCCAGCACCCCCCCCGGGGGGAAAACGACCTACGAGCAGTACTTC.

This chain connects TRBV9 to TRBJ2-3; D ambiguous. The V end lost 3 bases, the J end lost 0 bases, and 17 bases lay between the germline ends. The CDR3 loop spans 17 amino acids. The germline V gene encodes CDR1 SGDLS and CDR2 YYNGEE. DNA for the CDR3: TGTGCCAGCAGCGGATCCCCTCAGGCCTTAAGCACAGATACGCAGTATTTT. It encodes CASSGSPQALSTDTQYF. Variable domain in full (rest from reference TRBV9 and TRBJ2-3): DSGVTQTPKHLITATGQRVTLRCSPRSGDLSVYWYQQSLDQGLQFLIQYYNGEERAKGNILERFSAQQFPDLHSELNLSSLELGDSALYFCASSGSPQALSTDTQYFGPGTRLTVL.

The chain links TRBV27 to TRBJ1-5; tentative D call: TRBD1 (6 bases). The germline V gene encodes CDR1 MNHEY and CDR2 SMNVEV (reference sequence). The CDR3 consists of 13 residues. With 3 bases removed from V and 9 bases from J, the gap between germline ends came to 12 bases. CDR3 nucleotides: TGTGCCAGCAGTTTGGGGGGGGGCGGGCCCCAGCATTTT. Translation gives CASSLGGGGPQHF.

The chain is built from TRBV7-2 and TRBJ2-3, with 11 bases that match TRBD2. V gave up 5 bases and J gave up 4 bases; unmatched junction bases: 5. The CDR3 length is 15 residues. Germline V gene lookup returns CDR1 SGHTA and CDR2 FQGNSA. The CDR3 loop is CASSKLAGVADTQYF. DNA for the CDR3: TGTGCCAGCAGCAAACTAGCGGGAGTGGCAGATACGCAGTATTTT.

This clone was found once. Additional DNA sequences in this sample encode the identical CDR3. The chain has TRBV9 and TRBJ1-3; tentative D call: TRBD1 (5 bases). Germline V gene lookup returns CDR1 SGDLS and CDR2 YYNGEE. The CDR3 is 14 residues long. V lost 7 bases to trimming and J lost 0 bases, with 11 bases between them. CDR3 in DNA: TGTGCCAGCTCACGAGGGGACTCTGGAAACACCATATATTTT. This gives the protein CASSRGDSGNTIYF.

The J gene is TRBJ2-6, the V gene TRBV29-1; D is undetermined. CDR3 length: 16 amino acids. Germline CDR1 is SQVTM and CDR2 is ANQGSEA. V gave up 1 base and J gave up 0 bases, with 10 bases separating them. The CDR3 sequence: CSVEVGPHSGANVLTF. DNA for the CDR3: TGCAGCGTTGAAGTTGGACCTCACTCTGGGGCCAACGTCCTGACTTTC.

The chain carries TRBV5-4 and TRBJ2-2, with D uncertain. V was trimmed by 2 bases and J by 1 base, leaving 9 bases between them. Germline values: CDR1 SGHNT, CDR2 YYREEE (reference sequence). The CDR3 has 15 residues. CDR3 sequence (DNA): TGTGCCAGCAGCTTTGGTCTTCTGAACACCGGGGAGCTGTTTTTT. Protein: CASSFGLLNTGELFF.

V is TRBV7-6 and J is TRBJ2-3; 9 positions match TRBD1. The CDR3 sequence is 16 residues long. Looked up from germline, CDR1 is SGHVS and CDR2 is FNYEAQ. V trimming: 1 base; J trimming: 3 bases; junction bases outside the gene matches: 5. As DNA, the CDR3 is TGTGCCAGCAGCTTAGACCAGACAGGGGGAACAGATACGCAGTATTTT. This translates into CASSLDQTGGTDTQYF.

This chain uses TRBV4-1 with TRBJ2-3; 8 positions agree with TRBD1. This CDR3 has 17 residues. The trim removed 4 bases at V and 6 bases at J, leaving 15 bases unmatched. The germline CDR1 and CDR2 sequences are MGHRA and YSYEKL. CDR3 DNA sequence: TGCGCCAGCAGCCCAAGAAATTCAGGGGGCCGGGGGGATACGCAGTATTTT. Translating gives CASSPRNSGGRGDTQYF.

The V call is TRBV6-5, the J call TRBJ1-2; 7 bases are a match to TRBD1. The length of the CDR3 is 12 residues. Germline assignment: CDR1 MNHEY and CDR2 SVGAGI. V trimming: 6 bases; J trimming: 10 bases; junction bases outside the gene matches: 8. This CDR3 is CASRTTTGAYTF. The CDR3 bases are TGTGCCAGCAGGACTACTACAGGGGCCTACACCTTC.

The DNA for the CDR3 is TGTGCCAGCAGCCACTCGCCGAGGGGCTTGTACAACGAGCAGTACTTC. Its protein is CASSHSPRGLYNEQYF. The chain combines TRBV4-2 with TRBJ2-7, with D perhaps given as TRBD1 or TRBD2 (5 bases each). This CDR3 is 16 amino acids long. Trimming removed 3 bases from V and 5 bases from J, with 20 bases in between. Germline V lookup: CDR1 LGHNA, CDR2 YNFKEQ.

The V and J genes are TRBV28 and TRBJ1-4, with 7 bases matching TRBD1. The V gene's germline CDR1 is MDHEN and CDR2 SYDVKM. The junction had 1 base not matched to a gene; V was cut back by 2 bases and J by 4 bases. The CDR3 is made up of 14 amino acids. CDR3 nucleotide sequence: TGTGCCAGCAGTTTAGGACAGGTTAATGAAAAACTGTTTTTT. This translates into CASSLGQVNEKLFF.

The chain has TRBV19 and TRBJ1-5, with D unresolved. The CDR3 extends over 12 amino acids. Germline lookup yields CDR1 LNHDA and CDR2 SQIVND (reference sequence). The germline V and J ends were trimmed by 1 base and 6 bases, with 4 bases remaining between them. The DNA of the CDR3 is TGTGCCAGTAGTATAGTTCGTCAGCCCCAGCATTTT. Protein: CASSIVRQPQHF. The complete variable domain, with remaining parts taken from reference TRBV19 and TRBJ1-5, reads DGGITQSPKYLFRKEGQNVTLSCEQNLNHDAMYWYRQDPGQGLRLIYYSQIVNDFQKGDIAEGYSVSREKKESFPLTVTSAQKNPTAFYLCASSIVRQPQHFGDGTRLSIL.

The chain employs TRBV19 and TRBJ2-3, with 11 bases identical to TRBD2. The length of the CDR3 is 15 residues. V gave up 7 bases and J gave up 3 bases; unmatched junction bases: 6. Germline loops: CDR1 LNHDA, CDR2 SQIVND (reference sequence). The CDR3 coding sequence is TGTGCCAGTACTCCCCGACTAGCGGGGACAGATACGCAGTATTTT. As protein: CASTPRLAGTDTQYF.

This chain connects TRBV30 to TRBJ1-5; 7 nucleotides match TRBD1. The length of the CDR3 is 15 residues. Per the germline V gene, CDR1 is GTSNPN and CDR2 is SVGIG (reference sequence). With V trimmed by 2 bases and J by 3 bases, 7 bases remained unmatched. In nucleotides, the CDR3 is TGTGCCTGGAGTATCCGACAGGGCCCCAATCAGCCCCAGCATTTT. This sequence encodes CAWSIRQGPNQPQHF.